This T cell receptor (beta chain) derives from a study of beta chain features in type 1 diabetes. Cell sorting via CD45RO/CCR7/CD25/CD127/CD95/CD27 was performed to obtain CD4+ naive, central memory, regulatory and stem cell-like memory cells. The germline gives CDR1 MNHEY, CDR2 SVGAGI. The V and J ends lost 2 bases and 2 bases respectively, with 9 bases between them. The CDR3 covers 14 residues. Sequenced material consisted of expressed TCRB transcripts (all of the isolated RNA was reverse transcribed). TCRdb's copy holds only in-frame clones and misses some; the assay was immunoSEQ multiplex PCR. The sample contains 350,000 or so clones, 15% to 20% of which appear only once. This clone was counted a few times.

The clonotype was recovered from a woman younger than 30 in good health. The specimen sequenced was naive CD4+ T cells from blood. The chain links TRBV6-5 to TRBJ1-2, with a weak D call TRBD1 (5 bases). This CDR3 reads CASSYEAGNYGYTF. For the CDR3, the DNA is TGTGCCAGCAGTTACGAGGCAGGGAACTATGGCTACACCTTC.